Below, 12 T cell receptor beta chains from the same sample are listed, as sequenced in a study of cytomegalovirus exposure and HLA in healthy donors (dated by TCRdb to about 2017). The method was the immunoSEQ multiplex PCR assay. For the multiplex PCR, a mixture combining 60 forward primers for TCR Vbeta segments and 13 reverse primers for TCR Jbeta segments was used. Not all clones reach the TCRdb copy of this immuneACCESS table, which keeps in-frame sequences only. Checked studies attribute under half of the gap to unresolved V genes and leave the rest unexplained. The sample has 150,000 to 200,000 clones on record, more than 70% of them singletons. Around 0.99% of the sample lies in the top ten. The material sequenced was PBMCs. These receptors were collected from a woman between 40 and 50 years old in good health and CMV-seronegative.

The V gene is TRBV13, the J gene TRBJ2-5; a possible D gene is TRBD1 (6 bases). Matching the DNA end better, TRBJ2-7 makes the J call doubtful. The CDR3 is made up of 14 amino acids. Germline V gives CDR1 PRHDT, CDR2 FYEKMQ (reference sequence). The DNA for the CDR3 is TGTGCCAGCAGCTTAGGGGGGGCTCTCCACGAGCAGTACTTC. Translation gives CASSLGGALHEQYF.

The genes are TRBV6-5 and TRBJ2-2; 7 nucleotides match TRBD2. Per the germline V gene, CDR1 is MNHEY and CDR2 is SVGAGI. The length of the CDR3 is 15 residues. V trimming: 0 bases; J trimming: 9 bases; junction bases outside the gene matches: 7. Here the CDR3 reads CASSYSLAGARELFF. For the CDR3, the DNA is TGTGCCAGCAGTTACTCGTTGGCGGGAGCGAGGGAGCTGTTTTTT.

The gene calls are TRBV10-3 and TRBJ1-4; 10 bases map to TRBD1. In germline, CDR1 is ENHRY, CDR2 SYGVKD. Losses at the gene ends were 6 bases for V and 5 bases for J; bases not matched to a gene: 3. The CDR3 totals 14 residues. The DNA for the CDR3 is TGTGCCATCAGAGGGGACAGGGGAAATGAAAAACTGTTTTTT. Amino acid sequence: CAIRGDRGNEKLFF.

The chain has TRBV5-1 and TRBJ2-3; no clear D gene. The CDR3 has 15 residues. Trimming cost V 0 bases and J 4 bases, with 12 bases left between them. Germline V CDR1 and CDR2: SGHRS, YFSETQ. The DNA of the CDR3 is TGCGCCAGCAGCTTGGACCCCCCTCCAGCAGATACGCAGTATTTT. It is translated as CASSLDPPPADTQYF.

The table lists this clone with a count of one. The CDR3 is CASSLDTGGVDEQYV. CDR3 DNA: TGTGCCAGCAGCTTAGATACAGGGGGAGTTGACGAGCAGTACGTC. The rearrangement uses TRBV7-8 and TRBJ2-7, with 8 nucleotides matching TRBD1. Germline-derived CDR1 and CDR2 are SGHVS and FQNEAQ. V shed 1 base and J 5 bases; nucleotides not matched to a gene: 7. The CDR3 covers 15 residues.

V and J are TRBV7-9 and TRBJ1-5; TRBD1 matches at 8 bases. Germline CDR1 reads SEHNR; CDR2 reads FQNEAQ (reference sequence). V lost 2 bases and J lost 8; bases outside the gene matches: 5. This CDR3 spans 14 amino acids. DNA of the CDR3: TGTGCCAGCAGCTTATCGACAGGGGAGGAGCCCCAGCATTTT. It translates to CASSLSTGEEPQHF.

The chain carries TRBV27 and TRBJ2-1; TRBD1 might be the D (5 bases). Per the germline V gene, CDR1 is MNHEY and CDR2 is SMNVEV (reference sequence). Trimming shortened V by 3 bases and J by 7 bases, and 16 bases separated the two germline ends. This CDR3 spans 15 amino acids. This CDR3 is CASSFWQGSTNEQFF. CDR3 DNA sequence: TGTGCCAGCAGTTTCTGGCAGGGATCTACGAATGAGCAGTTCTTC.

The chain uses TRBV5-1 and TRBJ2-5; 10 positions agree with TRBD2. The J call is uncertain, as TRBJ2-7 better fits the DNA end. CDR1 SGHRS and CDR2 YFSETQ come from the germline V gene. This CDR3 comprises 15 residues. This CDR3 is CASKKAGGPEDEQYF. Here the CDR3 DNA reads TGCGCCAGCAAGAAAGCGGGAGGGCCGGAGGACGAGCAGTACTTC.

This sequence joins TRBV19 and TRBJ1-4, with TRBD1 matching 9 bases. This CDR3 has 14 residues. Per germline, CDR1 LNHDA and CDR2 SQIVND (reference sequence). V lost 7 bases to trimming and J lost 5 bases; unmatched junction nucleotides: 5. The DNA of the CDR3 is TGTGCCAGTACCCGACAGGGGGGAAATGAAAAACTGTTTTTT. Protein sequence: CASTRQGGNEKLFF.

This clone appeared a few times. The CDR3 DNA follows: TGTGCCAGCAGCACGGGACAGGGGTACACTGAAGCTTTCTTT. Translation: CASSTGQGYTEAFF. V and J are TRBV13 and TRBJ1-1; TRBD1 agrees at 10 bases. The germline gives CDR1 PRHDT, CDR2 FYEKMQ (reference sequence). This CDR3 has 14 residues. V was pared by 5 bases and J by 3 bases, with 3 bases of the junction left unmatched.

This clone was counted a single time. This chain joins TRBV19 and TRBJ1-5, with D hard to call. CDR3 length: 14 residues. Germline CDR1 reads LNHDA; CDR2 reads SQIVND (reference sequence). V dropped 3 bases and J dropped 11 bases, with 17 bases sitting between them. The CDR3 coding sequence is TGTGCCAGTAGTATCCAATACACTGGGAGGGCCCAGCATTTT. Encoded protein: CASSIQYTGRAQHF.

J is TRBJ2-7 and V is TRBV9; the match to TRBD2 covers 8 bases. The CDR3 is made up of 14 amino acids. Germline V lookup: CDR1 SGDLS, CDR2 YYNGEE. V lost 4 bases to trimming and J lost 4 bases; unmatched junction nucleotides: 7. CDR3 in DNA: TGTGCCAGCAGCCCCCCGGGGGGGCCGTACGAGCAGTACTTC. This gives the protein CASSPPGGPYEQYF. Complete variable domain (other parts from reference TRBV9 and TRBJ2-7): DSGVTQTPKHLITATGQRVTLRCSPRSGDLSVYWYQQSLDQGLQFLIQYYNGEERAKGNILERFSAQQFPDLHSELNLSSLELGDSALYFCASSPPGGPYEQYFGPGTRLTVT.